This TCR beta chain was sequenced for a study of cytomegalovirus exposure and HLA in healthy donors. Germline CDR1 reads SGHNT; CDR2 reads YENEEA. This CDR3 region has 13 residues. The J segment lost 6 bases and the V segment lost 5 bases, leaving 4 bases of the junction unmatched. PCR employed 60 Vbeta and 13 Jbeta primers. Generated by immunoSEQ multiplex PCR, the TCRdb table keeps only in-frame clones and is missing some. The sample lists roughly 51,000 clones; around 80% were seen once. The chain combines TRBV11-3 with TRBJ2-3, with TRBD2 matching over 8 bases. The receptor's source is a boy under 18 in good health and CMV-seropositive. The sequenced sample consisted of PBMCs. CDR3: CASSPREGDTQYF. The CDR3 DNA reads TGTGCCAGCAGCCCACGGGAGGGGGATACGCAGTATTTT.